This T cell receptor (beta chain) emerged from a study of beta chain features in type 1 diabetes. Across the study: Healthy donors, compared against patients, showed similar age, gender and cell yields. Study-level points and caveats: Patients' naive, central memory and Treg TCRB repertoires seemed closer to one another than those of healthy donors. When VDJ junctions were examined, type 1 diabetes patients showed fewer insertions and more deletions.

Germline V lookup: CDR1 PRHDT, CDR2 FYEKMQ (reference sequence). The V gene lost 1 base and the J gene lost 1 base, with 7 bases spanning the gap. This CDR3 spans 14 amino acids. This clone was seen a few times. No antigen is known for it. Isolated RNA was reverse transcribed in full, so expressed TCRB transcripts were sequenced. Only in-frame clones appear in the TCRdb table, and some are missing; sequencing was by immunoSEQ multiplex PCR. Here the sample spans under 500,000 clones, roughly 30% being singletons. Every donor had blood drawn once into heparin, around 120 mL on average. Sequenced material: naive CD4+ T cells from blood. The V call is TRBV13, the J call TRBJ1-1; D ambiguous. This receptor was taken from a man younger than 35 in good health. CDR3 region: CASSLDRRNTEAFF. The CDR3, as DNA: TGTGCCAGCAGCTTAGATCGGAGGAACACTGAAGCTTTCTTT. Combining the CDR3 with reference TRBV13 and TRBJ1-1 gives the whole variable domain AAGVIQSPRHLIKEKRETATLKCYPIPRHDTVYWYQQGPGQDPQFLISFYEKMQSDKGSIPDRFSAQQFSDYHSELNMSSLELGDSALYFCASSLDRRNTEAFFGQGTRLTVV.